Listed below are T cell receptor beta chains from one sample, sequenced in a study of molecular identifiers for immune sequencing clone quantification. TCRdb reprocessed the PCR reads with MiXCR, giving one entry per CDR3 protein. This sample carries more than 50,000 distinct CDR3 sequences, 15% to 20% of them seen once, and the ten largest clones take more than 1.4%. The material sequenced was naive CD8+ T cells from blood, with Jurkat cell RNA spiked in. These receptors all come from a human donor in good health. Some libraries in this study had Jurkat cell RNA spiked in. CDR3s include the opening cysteine and the closing phenylalanine or tryptophan. The D gene is left open where the match is weak. Only some rows state a clone size, as once, few, many or a class for expanded clones.

TRBJ1-2	many	TRBV7-9	-	TGTGCCAGCAGCCCTCACTTAGGAGGAAATTATGGCTACACCTTC	CASSPHLGGNYGYTF
TRBJ2-5	few	TRBV11-2	-	TGTGCCAGCAGCTTCGTTTACGGAGTGACCCAGTACTTC	CASSFVYGVTQYF
TRBJ2-7	many	TRBV6-6	-	TGTGCCAGCAGCCCAGGTCTCTCCTACGAGCAGTACTTC	CASSPGLSYEQYF
TRBJ1-2	many	TRBV29-1	-	TGCAGCGTTGGTAGGCACACAGAAGCCTATGGCTACACCTTC	CSVGRHTEAYGYTF
TRBJ2-7	few	TRBV11-2	-	TGTGCCAGCAGCTTTGGACTGGAGGGCCTCTTAACCGTGCAGTACTTC	CASSFGLEGLLTVQYF
TRBJ2-2	few	TRBV20-1	TRBD1	TGCAGTGCTCCCGGGACAGCAAAGAACACCGGGGAGCTGTTTTTT	CSAPGTAKNTGELFF
TRBJ1-1	-	TRBV27	TRBD1	TGTGCCAGCAGCGGCGTAACAACAGGGGAAACTGAAGCTTTCTTT	CASSGVTTGETEAFF
TRBJ2-7	many	TRBV19	-	TGTGCCAGTAGTATTTCCTATCTCTCCTACGAGCAGTACTTC	CASSISYLSYEQYF
TRBJ2-2	many	TRBV7-6	TRBD1	TGTGCCAGCAGCTACAACAGGGGCACCGGGGAGCTGTTTTTT	CASSYNRGTGELFF
TRBJ2-4	-	TRBV28	TRBD2	TGTGCCAGCAGTTTCGGTGCGGGGGGGAACATTCAGTACTTC	CASSFGAGGNIQYF
TRBJ2-1	many	TRBV5-1	-	TGCGCCAGCAGCTTGTACGGTTCTACGGGAGTCGGTACGAATGAGCAGTTCTTC	CASSLYGSTGVGTNEQFF
TRBJ2-3	few	TRBV28	-	TGTGCCAGCAGTTTTCCCCCCCCCAAAGAGACCCCCACAGATACGCAGTATTTT	CASSFPPPKETPTDTQYF
TRBJ2-1	many	TRBV18	TRBD2	TGTGCCAGCTCACCACCCGCGGGAGTATCCTACAATGAGCAGTTCTTC	CASSPPAGVSYNEQFF
TRBJ2-1	-	TRBV12-3/TRBV12-4	-	TGTGCCAGCAGTTTCCCCCAAAGGTTCTACAGTGAGCAGTTCTTC	CASSFPQRFYSEQFF
TRBJ2-7	-	TRBV20-1	-	TGCAGTGCAGGGGACCCAGAAACCTACGAGCAGTACTTC	CSAGDPETYEQYF
TRBJ2-7	many	TRBV2	TRBD2	TGTGCCAGCAGTGTTTGGCGGGAGGGTAACGAGCAGTACTTC	CASSVWREGNEQYF
TRBJ2-7	once	TRBV27	TRBD1	TGTGCCAGCTCCTTTCCCCACAGGGGGCGAGTTTACGAGCAGTACTTC	CASSFPHRGRVYEQYF
TRBJ1-5	many	TRBV14	TRBD1	TGTGCCAGCAGCCAAGGACGTCGGGACAGGGACCGAAGCAATCAGCCCCAGCATTTT	CASSQGRRDRDRSNQPQHF
TRBJ1-1	many	TRBV4-3	-	TGCGCCAGCAGCCAAGATCCCGGGAACACTGAAGCTTTCTTT	CASSQDPGNTEAFF
TRBJ2-4	many	TRBV28	TRBD2	TGTGCCAGCAGCCTACTAGCGGGAGAGGGCATTCAGTACTTC	CASSLLAGEGIQYF
TRBJ2-1	-	TRBV5-1	-	TGCGCCAGCAGCTTGGTTGGCGGTGGCTCCTACAGCGAGCAGTTCTTC	CASSLVGGGSYSEQFF
TRBJ1-1	many	TRBV27	-	TGTGCCAGCAGTCCGGGATCGTATGGGGAATTCTTT	CASSPGSYGEFF
TRBJ1-2	many	TRBV7-8	TRBD1	TGTGCCAGCAGCTTAGCCACTGGGACAGCTAACTATGGCTACACCTTC	CASSLATGTANYGYTF